This TCR beta chain derives from a study of response to subunit inactivated influenza vaccine. General observations from the study: T cells newly recruited by each seasonal influenza vaccination are few, the authors suggested.

From germline, CDR1 is GTSNPN and CDR2 SVGIG (reference sequence). This CDR3 region has 13 residues. J was trimmed by 2 bases and V by 3 bases; bases with no gene match: 4. Turning to this clonotype: As yet, its antigen is unknown.

TCRdb processed the RT-PCR reads anew with MiXCR; each CDR3 protein has one entry. Among hundreds of thousands of distinct CDR3 sequences, 14% were seen once, and the ten largest hold 5.5% to 7%. The TCR comes from a man aged 45 to 65 who received an inactivated influenza vaccine. This chain connects TRBV30 to TRBJ2-7; 7 bases fit TRBD1. Sequenced material: PBMCs from blood, taken around two weeks before vaccination. DNA for the CDR3: TGTGCCTGGAGGGGGGACAGAACCTACGAGCAGTACTTC. This gives the protein CAWRGDRTYEQYF.